What follows are 31 T cell receptor beta chains derived from one specimen sequenced in a study of T cell changes during pregnancy in multiple sclerosis. Generated by immunoSEQ multiplex PCR, the TCRdb table keeps only in-frame clones and is missing some. The top ten clones hold 1% to 1.5% of a sample with tens of thousands of clones, 91% of them seen once. Here the sequenced sample was peripheral blood, taken after pregnancy. The receptors stem from a female donor in good health, enrolled as a control in a pregnancy study.

The chain couples TRBV7-9 to TRBJ2-7; 7 nucleotides line up with TRBD1. CDR3 length equals 15 residues. CDR1 is SEHNR and CDR2 is FQNEAQ in the germline V gene (reference sequence). V shed 4 bases, J shed 3 bases, and the junction held 9 bases outside the gene matches. The CDR3 loop is CASSSYRGDYYEQYF. The CDR3, as DNA: TGTGCCAGCAGCTCCTACAGGGGTGACTACTACGAGCAGTACTTC.

This clone was detected only once. V gene TRBV27 combines with J gene TRBJ2-2; the D is unclear. The germline V gene has CDR1 MNHEY and CDR2 SMNVEV (reference sequence). V lost 0 bases and J 0 bases, leaving 14 bases between the germline ends. The CDR3 is 18 residues long. The CDR3 loop is CASSLSPGRGTNTGELFF. The CDR3 coding sequence is TGTGCCAGCAGTTTATCGCCCGGTCGAGGTACGAACACCGGGGAGCTGTTTTTT.

The chain is built from TRBV6-5 and TRBJ1-1, with 7 positions matching TRBD1. This CDR3 contains 15 residues. V dropped 5 bases and J dropped 1; count of bases not matched to a gene: 7. Germline loops: CDR1 MNHEY, CDR2 SVGAGI. The CDR3 is CASSRPGQTNTEAFF. CDR3 nucleotide sequence: TGTGCCAGCAGTAGACCGGGACAGACGAACACTGAAGCTTTCTTT.

The chain links TRBV5-1 to TRBJ2-7, with 15 positions matching TRBD2. The length of the CDR3 is 18 residues. Trimming removed 3 bases from V and 4 bases from J; junction bases left unmatched: 11. CDR1 is SGHRS, CDR2 YFSETQ, per germline. The CDR3 nucleotides are TGCGCCAGCAGCTCGGGAGGGACTAGCGGGAGGTATTCGTACGAGCAGTACTTC. Its protein product is CASSSGGTSGRYSYEQYF.

This clone was seen only once. The CDR3 nucleotides read TGCAGCGTTGAAGACGGAATAGAGGAGGGAAAACTGTTTTTT. This gives the protein CSVEDGIEEGKLFF. The J gene is TRBJ1-4, the V gene TRBV29-1, with unresolved D. V shed 0 bases and J shed 10 bases, with 15 bases lying between them. Germline V lookup: CDR1 SQVTM, CDR2 ANQGSEA. This CDR3 has 14 amino acids.

The rearrangement uses TRBV30 and TRBJ1-6, with 7 bases that match TRBD1. Germline V gene data show CDR1 as GTSNPN and CDR2 as SVGIG (reference sequence). This CDR3 contains 16 residues. J lost 7 bases, V lost 0 bases, and 9 bases had no gene match. Here the CDR3 DNA reads TGTGCCTGGAGTGTGAGGGGCAGGGGGGCGAATTCACCCCTCCACTTT. Residues: CAWSVRGRGANSPLHF.

The chain combines TRBV6-5 with TRBJ1-5, with no clear D. V was pared by 7 bases and J by 4 bases, with 14 bases between. Germline loops: CDR1 MNHEY, CDR2 SVGAGI. The CDR3 runs 14 residues. CDR3 protein: CASTPGGKNQPQHF. The CDR3 DNA sequence: TGTGCCAGCACCCCGGGCGGGAAAAATCAGCCCCAGCATTTT.

V is TRBV29-1 and J is TRBJ2-3; 10 nucleotides line up with TRBD2. The junction had 12 bases not matched to a gene; V was cut back by 3 bases and J by 0 bases. The CDR3 runs to 18 residues. Germline CDR1 is SQVTM and CDR2 is ANQGSEA. The CDR3 DNA reads TGCAGCGTTGATGGCGAGGCTAGCGGGGGTGCTAGCACAGATACGCAGTATTTT. Translating it yields CSVDGEASGGASTDTQYF.

This sequence joins TRBV5-4 and TRBJ2-4; weak D call: TRBD2 (6 bases). The CDR3 totals 16 residues. The germline CDR1 and CDR2 sequences are SGHNT and YYREEE (reference sequence). Between the trimmed V and J ends, which lost 0 bases and 2 bases, there was a span of 12 bases. CDR3: CASSLAQGGPKNIQYF. As DNA, the CDR3 is TGTGCCAGCAGCTTGGCTCAGGGAGGCCCCAAAAACATTCAGTACTTC.

The chain employs TRBV4-1 and TRBJ2-3, with D unclear. The V and J ends lost 2 bases and 6 bases respectively, with 6 bases between them. The CDR3 loop spans 12 amino acids. The germline V gene has CDR1 MGHRA and CDR2 YSYEKL. CDR3 sequence (DNA): TGCGCCAGCAGCCAACCGGTGGATACGCAGTATTTT. This codes for CASSQPVDTQYF.

V and J are TRBV7-9 and TRBJ2-7; 7 bases match TRBD1. Germline V gene data show CDR1 as SEHNR and CDR2 as FQNEAQ (reference sequence). J lost 0 bases, V lost 4 bases, and 6 bases had no gene match. There are 15 residues in the CDR3. CDR3 loop: CASSSPRQGSYEQYF. For the CDR3, the DNA is TGTGCCAGCAGCTCCCCTAGACAGGGCTCCTACGAGCAGTACTTC.

V gene TRBV4-2 combines with J gene TRBJ2-1, with TRBD2 matching over 11 bases. The CDR3 consists of 16 residues. J was trimmed by 8 bases and V by 4 bases; bases with no gene match: 10. Per the germline V gene, CDR1 is LGHNA and CDR2 is YNFKEQ. This CDR3 reads CASSRPYSGGADEQFF. DNA for the CDR3: TGTGCCAGCAGCCGTCCCTATAGCGGGGGGGCGGATGAGCAGTTCTTC.

This rearrangement joins TRBV30 to TRBJ2-7, with D possibly being TRBD1 (5 bases). V was cut by 3 bases and J by 2 bases, with 14 bases left in between. The germline CDR1 and CDR2 sequences are GTSNPN and SVGIG (reference sequence). The CDR3 covers 14 residues. The CDR3 DNA reads as TGTGCCTGGAGCCTGGGGCAGGGCCCCTACGAGCAGTACTTC. Its translation: CAWSLGQGPYEQYF.

This clone has a handful of counts. The J gene is TRBJ1-1, the V gene TRBV11-1, with 7 bases identical to TRBD1. Germline CDR1 is SGHAT and CDR2 is FQDESV (reference sequence). The length of the CDR3 is 15 residues. V trimming: 6 bases; J trimming: 4 bases; junction bases outside the gene matches: 11. DNA of the CDR3: TGTGCCAGCAGATCTCACAGGGGAAGGCCCACTGAAGCTTTCTTT. It specifies CASRSHRGRPTEAFF.

The CDR3 DNA reads TGCGCCAGCAGTCAATCCCTTACAGGGGGCTCAAATTCACCCCTCCACTTT. It is translated as CASSQSLTGGSNSPLHF. The chain is built from TRBV23-1 and TRBJ1-6; TRBD1 matches at 9 bases. TRBV23-1 is an open reading frame whose function is uncertain. V lost 0 bases to trimming and J lost 7 bases; unmatched junction nucleotides: 7. This CDR3 region has 17 residues.

The chain employs TRBV19 and TRBJ1-2, with D uncertain. Trimming shortened V by 5 bases and J by 9 bases, and 19 bases separated the two germline ends. The CDR3 covers 14 residues. The germline gives CDR1 LNHDA, CDR2 SQIVND (reference sequence). As DNA, the CDR3 is TGTGCCAGTAGTCCGAGAGGGCGTCGGAGTCGCTACACCTTC. Protein product: CASSPRGRRSRYTF.

This chain joins TRBV19 and TRBJ1-4, with D unclear. CDR1 and CDR2 from the germline V gene are LNHDA and SQIVND (reference sequence). The CDR3 has 15 residues. V lost 6 bases and J lost 7, with 18 bases in between. The chain's CDR3 is CASSQAWGGGEKLFF. CDR3 DNA sequence: TGTGCCAGTAGCCAGGCATGGGGAGGAGGTGAAAAACTGTTTTTT.

The CDR3 DNA sequence: TGTGCCAGCAGCGAGGGCATTCATGGCTACACCTTC. This sequence encodes CASSEGIHGYTF. The V and J genes are TRBV27 and TRBJ1-2, with D unresolved. Germline CDR1 and CDR2: MNHEY and SMNVEV (reference sequence). V was clipped by 6 bases and J by 6 bases, with 11 bases between them. This CDR3 is built from 12 residues.

The rearrangement links TRBV2 to TRBJ1-1, with D perhaps matching TRBD1 (6 bases). CDR3 length: 14 amino acids. V lost 6 bases, J lost 0 bases, and 11 bases lay in between. Germline V gene lookup returns CDR1 SNHLY and CDR2 FYNNEI. In nucleotides, the CDR3 is TGTGCCAGCAGGGCCGGACAGATGAACACTGAAGCTTTCTTT. It encodes CASRAGQMNTEAFF.

This chain links TRBV7-2 with TRBJ2-7, with D perhaps matching TRBD2 (5 bases). The CDR3 length is 12 residues. V was pared by 5 bases and J by 4 bases, with 9 bases between. Germline V gene sequence: CDR1 SGHTA, CDR2 FQGNSA. CDR3 sequence reads: CASSPTGYEQYF. CDR3 coding DNA: TGTGCCAGCAGCCCGACGGGATACGAGCAGTACTTC.

J is TRBJ2-1 and V is TRBV4-3; TRBD2 matches at 9 bases. The CDR3 sequence is 17 residues long. Germline V gene sequence: CDR1 LGHNA, CDR2 YSLEER. J lost 1 base, V lost 0 bases, and 4 bases had no gene match. The CDR3 DNA is TGCGCCAGCAGCCAAGATGGGCGGGGGGGATCCTACAATGAGCAGTTCTTC. This encodes CASSQDGRGGSYNEQFF.

The CDR3 DNA is TGTGCCAGCAGCCAAACGGCGGCGTTCTCTGGAAACACCATATATTTT. It specifies CASSQTAAFSGNTIYF. The chain combines TRBV14 with TRBJ1-3, with D uncertain. Trimming cost V 2 bases and J 0 bases, with 11 bases left between them. Germline V CDR1 and CDR2: SGHDN, FVKESK. There are 16 residues in the CDR3.

This chain connects TRBV5-4 to TRBJ1-2; 9 bases line up with TRBD1. Germline CDR1 SGHNT, CDR2 YYREEE (reference sequence). With V trimmed by 5 bases and J by 8 bases, 13 bases remained unmatched. The CDR3 length is 15 residues. The CDR3 DNA sequence: TGTGCCAGCAGGCAAACGACAGGGGGTGAGGACGGCTACACCTTC. Amino acid sequence: CASRQTTGGEDGYTF.

This chain joins TRBV6-6 and TRBJ1-1; D is perhaps TRBD1 (6 bases). This CDR3 spans 15 amino acids. The germline gives CDR1 MNHNY, CDR2 SVGAGI (reference sequence). V was shortened by 0 bases and J by 8 bases, with 16 bases between the two germline ends. CDR3 nucleotides: TGTGCCAGCAGTTACTCCGACAGGCCTGTTTCGGAAGCTTTCTTT. Its translation: CASSYSDRPVSEAFF.

The rearrangement links TRBV6-1 to TRBJ2-1; 9 bases are shared with TRBD2. The V and J ends lost 4 bases and 10 bases, in that order; junction bases with no gene match: 11. The V gene's germline CDR1 is MNHNS and CDR2 SASEGT. There are 15 residues in the CDR3. This CDR3 is CASSGLAVSLGEQFF. CDR3 nucleotide sequence: TGTGCCAGCAGTGGACTAGCGGTCTCCCTCGGGGAGCAGTTCTTC.

The chain employs TRBV4-1 and TRBJ1-1, with D possibly being TRBD1 (6 bases). V was shortened by 0 bases and J by 0 bases, with 20 bases between the two germline ends. Germline lookup yields CDR1 MGHRA and CDR2 YSYEKL. The CDR3 has 19 residues. The chain's CDR3 is CASSQEASTGMYMNTEAFF. The CDR3 DNA reads TGCGCCAGCAGCCAAGAGGCTAGTACAGGGATGTACATGAACACTGAAGCTTTCTTT.

This chain uses TRBV19 with TRBJ1-3; D gene uncertain. With 4 bases removed from V and 0 bases from J, the gap between germline ends came to 10 bases. Germline loops: CDR1 LNHDA, CDR2 SQIVND (reference sequence). The CDR3 is 15 amino acids. CDR3 sequence reads: CASSTRQNSGNTIYF. The CDR3 nucleotides are TGTGCCAGTAGTACGCGGCAGAACTCTGGAAACACCATATATTTT.

This chain uses TRBV7-9 with TRBJ1-4, with TRBD1 as a possible D gene (5 bases). Germline V gene lookup returns CDR1 SEHNR and CDR2 FQNEAQ (reference sequence). V was cut by 5 bases and J by 8 bases, with 18 bases left in between. The length of the CDR3 is 15 residues. The CDR3 DNA is TGTGCCAGCAGCCCTAGCGGGGCAGGCGCAGAAAAACTGTTTTTT. Protein: CASSPSGAGAEKLFF.

This clone was seen at least ten times. The V call is TRBV11-2, the J call TRBJ1-1, with no clear D. This CDR3 is 13 amino acids long. Germline loops: CDR1 SGHAT, CDR2 FQNNGV. Trimming stripped 5 bases from V and 2 bases from J, with 9 bases between. The CDR3 reads CASSPRRNTEAFF. CDR3 DNA: TGTGCCAGCAGCCCGCGCCGAAACACTGAAGCTTTCTTT.

V gene TRBV7-9 combines with J gene TRBJ1-4; TRBD1 matches at 7 bases. The J segment lost 0 bases and the V segment lost 6 bases, leaving 4 bases of the junction unmatched. The germline CDR1 and CDR2 sequences are SEHNR and FQNEAQ (reference sequence). The CDR3 contains 15 residues. In nucleotides, the CDR3 is TGTGCCAGCAGTCAGGGACAGCCAACTAATGAAAAACTGTTTTTT. This translates into CASSQGQPTNEKLFF.

This chain joins TRBV7-9 and TRBJ2-1; D remains unclear. Germline V CDR1 and CDR2: SEHNR, FQNEAQ (reference sequence). V gave up 6 bases and J gave up 0 bases, with 12 bases separating them. This CDR3 spans 15 amino acids. The CDR3 DNA reads as TGTGCCAGCAGTTTATCTGCGGCCTCCTACAATGAGCAGTTCTTC. It encodes CASSLSAASYNEQFF.